These T cell receptor beta chains were read from a single sample in a study of CD8+CD57+ T cells in acquired aplastic anemia. TCRdb reanalysed the reads using MiXCR and keeps one entry per CDR3 protein. The sample lists 260,000 or so distinct CDR3 sequences, roughly 82% seen once, with 40% to 55% in the top ten. Sequencing was carried out using sorted CD4+, CD8+, or CD8+CD57+ T cells (not recorded which) from PBMCs. Receptors were obtained from a human donor with aplastic anemia. CDR3s include the opening cysteine and the closing phenylalanine or tryptophan. The order of the fields is clone size, J gene, D gene, V gene, CDR3 DNA, CDR3 protein. D genes are given only for firm matches. The size of a clone is reported for some rows only, either as once, few or many, or as a class for expanded clones.

-,TRBJ2-7,-,TRBV6-1,TGTGCCAGCAGTGAGGCCCCGGGGAACGAGCAGTACTTC,CASSEAPGNEQYF
-,TRBJ2-7,-,TRBV7-9,TGTGCCACCAGCGCAGTAGCAGAGGCCTACTACCAGTACTTC,CATSAVAEAYYQYF
-,TRBJ1-6,-,TRBV7-9,TGTGCCAGCAGCTTAGTACCCGGGGAGCTTTCTTTTGGACACTTT,CASSLVPGELSFGHF
-,TRBJ1-2,TRBD1,TRBV7-9,TGTGCCAGCAGCTGGACAGGGGCGGACACGGGGGACCTGGGCTACACCTTC,CASSWTGADTGDLGYTF
-,TRBJ2-6,TRBD2,TRBV7-2,TGTGCCAGCAGCTTAACTAGCGGGAGCGGAGATACGCAGGTCCTGACTTTC,CASSLTSGSGDTQVLTF
-,TRBJ2-1,-,TRBV19,TGTGCCAGTAGTGGGTCAGGGAGCGCTTCCAATGAGCAGTTCTTC,CASSGSGSASNEQFF
-,TRBJ1-3,-,TRBV15,TGTGCCACCAGCAGAGTCGAAATTAACACCATATATTTT,CATSRVEINTIYF
once,TRBJ1-1,-,TRBV7-3,TGTGCCAGCAGTGAGGGTGCGGGCGGGACTGAAGATTTCTTT,CASSEGAGGTEDFF
-,TRBJ2-1,TRBD1,TRBV7-3,TGTGCCAGCAGTTCTGGGGGGAGATGGGGACAGGCTCAGCAGTTCTTC,CASSSGGRWGQAQQFF
-,TRBJ2-4,TRBD2,TRBV2,TGTGCCAGCAGCCGGGGGGAGTTGGCCATTCAGTACTTC,CASSRGELAIQYF
-,TRBJ2-1,-,TRBV2,TGTGCCAGCAGTGATGGGAGGATGGATGAGCAGTTCTTC,CASSDGRMDEQFF
few,TRBJ2-5,-,TRBV15,TGTGCCACCAGCAGAGGCAGAGAGCCAGATACCCAGTACTTC,CATSRGREPDTQYF
once,TRBJ2-3,-,TRBV7-9,TGTGCCAGCAGCTTTGCAAGAAGCGCCGGTACCGAGGAGTTT,CASSFARSAGTEEF
-,TRBJ2-1,-,TRBV5-6,TGTGCCAGCAGCTTGGAGAGGGCGGGTGGACAGTTCTTC,CASSLERAGGQFF
few,TRBJ2-3,-,TRBV5-1,TGCGCCAGTAGCTTGCGTACAGATGATAAGCAGTATTTT,CASSLRTDDKQYF
-,TRBJ2-5,-,TRBV9,TGTGCCAGCAGCGGAGAGACCACGGGGGAGCAGTACTACTTC,CASSGETTGEQYYF
-,TRBJ2-5,TRBD1,TRBV7-3,TGTGCCAGCAGCTCGGGGACAGGGACTAACTATGGCTACTTC,CASSSGTGTNYGYF
once,TRBJ2-2,-,TRBV2,TGTGCCAGCAGCGTAGGCCCAGGGGAGATGTTTTTT,CASSVGPGEMFF
-,TRBJ1-1,-,TRBV7-9,TGTGCCAGCAGCTTAGATCTGACAACGGAAGCTGAAGTTTTCTTT,CASSLDLTTEAEVFF
-,TRBJ2-3,-,TRBV5-5,TGTGCCAGCAGCTTAGCCAGGGGTGCTGCTACGAACAATTTT,CASSLARGAATNNF
few,TRBJ2-1,-,TRBV7-8,TGTGCCAGCAGTGTTGGAGGGGGACATGAGCAGTTGTTC,CASSVGGGHEQLF
-,TRBJ1-3,TRBD1,TRBV9,TGTGCCAGCAGCGAAGGGGGGACAGGGGCTGGAAACACCATATATTTT,CASSEGGTGAGNTIYF
-,TRBJ2-5,-,TRBV2,TGTGCCAGCAGTGGGGGGGGGGGGCAGAACACTGAATACTTC,CASSGGGGQNTEYF
-,TRBJ1-6,-,TRBV2,TGTGCCAGTCTGATAGGGCGGGGAGGTAATTCACCCCTCCACTTT,CASLIGRGGNSPLHF
-,TRBJ2-7,-,TRBV7-8,TGTGCCAGCAGCTTAGCGGGAGGTGCCGTTACGCAGTATTACTTC,CASSLAGGAVTQYYF
-,TRBJ2-3,-,TRBV9,TGTGCCAGCGGGGAAGGGGGAAAAGATAAGCAGTATTTT,CASGEGGKDKQYF
-,TRBJ2-5,-,TRBV11-2,TGTGCCAGCAGCTTAGGAGACAGATTAGGTTCCATCCAAGAGACCCAGTACTTC,CASSLGDRLGSIQETQYF
-,TRBJ1-1,-,TRBV24-1,TGTGCCACTACTGACAACGTAACAGACACTGAAGCTTTCTTT,CATTDNVTDTEAFF
-,TRBJ2-5,-,TRBV5-8,TGTGCCAGCAGTTCTAGCAGCGCTTGGGGAGAGACCCAGTACTTC,CASSSSSAWGETQYF
-,TRBJ2-1,TRBD2,TRBV10-3,TGTGCCAGCAGCGTGGGTAGCGGGGGGGCTACGCAGTTCTTC,CASSVGSGGATQFF
-,TRBJ2-1,-,TRBV2,TGTGCCAGCGGCGTCACGGGCACAGATACGCAGTCTTTT,CASGVTGTDTQSF
-,TRBJ2-2,-,TRBV7-3,TGTGCCAGCAGCTTAGAAGTTAACACCGGGGAGCTGTTTTTT,CASSLEVNTGELFF
-,TRBJ2-3,-,TRBV7-2,TGTGCCAGCAGCTCGGAGGGGGATTCTTACACGCAGTATTTT,CASSSEGDSYTQYF
-,TRBJ2-3,-,TRBV7-8,TGTGCCAGCAGCGACGGGGGAGCAGCCACGCCGCAGTTT,CASSDGGAATPQF
-,TRBJ2-3,TRBD2,TRBV7-3,TGTGCCAGCAGCTTAGTCGGGGGGGGCGATGAGACGTATTTT,CASSLVGGGDETYF
-,TRBJ2-2,TRBD2,TRBV7-3,TGTGCCAGCAGCTTGACTAGCGGGGGGGGGAACACCGGGGAGCTGTTTTTT,CASSLTSGGGNTGELFF
-,TRBJ2-3,-,TRBV7-3,TGTGCCAGCTCAAGAGCGGCCAACGCCGTTGCACACTATTTT,CASSRAANAVAHYF
-,TRBJ2-1,-,TRBV7-9,TGTGCCAGCAGTTTAATAGTAAATGGGGAGTTCTTC,CASSLIVNGEFF
-,TRBJ2-1,-,TRBV9,TGTGCCAGCAGCGAAACGACCGGGAGATACAAGCAGCAGTTCTTC,CASSETTGRYKQQFF
-,TRBJ2-3,-,TRBV9,TGTGCCAGCAGCTTCCGGACAGATATCACAGATACGCAGTATTTT,CASSFRTDITDTQYF
-,TRBJ2-1,-,TRBV7-9,TGTGCCAGCAGCTTAGTACCCGGGGGGCTGTGTTTTGGACAGTTCTTC,CASSLVPGGLCFGQFF
-,TRBJ1-2,-,TRBV7-6,TGTGCCAGCAGCTTGGACCGCGGGACAAAAGTGACCCGCTACACCTTC,CASSLDRGTKVTRYTF
-,TRBJ2-5,-,TRBV7-2,TGTGCCAGCAGCTTCCCCTTGGGGGCTAGGTGCGGGACCCAGTACTTC,CASSFPLGARCGTQYF
-,TRBJ1-2,-,TRBV7-8,TGTGCCAGCAGCTTAGCGGGTGGTCGCGGTACGCACTTT,CASSLAGGRGTHF